The 21 T cell receptor beta chains given below trace back to one sample, sequenced in a study of brain T cells in children with intractable seizures (dated by TCRdb to the early 2020s). The sample's time point label, decoded: resected brain tissue, or blood drawn just prior to surgery. Library preparation used the immunoSEQ multiplex PCR assay. This immuneACCESS table, as held by TCRdb, lists in-frame sequences with V and J called but not all clones. Of the missing ones, under half trace to an unresolved V gene in checked studies; the others have no known cause. The table for this sample lists approximately 77,000 clones; about 93% of them were counted only once. Over 1.5% of the sample is held by the ten biggest clonotypes. The material was peripheral blood, obtained at surgery. The receptors originated from a boy younger than two with tuberous sclerosis and intractable seizures.

This clone occurred once. The J gene is TRBJ2-5, the V gene TRBV16; no clear D gene. This CDR3 has 12 residues. The V and J ends lost 1 base and 4 bases respectively, with 4 bases between them. From germline, CDR1 is KGHSY and CDR2 FQNENV. CDR3 coding DNA: TGTGCCAGCAGCCAATTATTAGAGACCCAGTACTTC. Translating it yields CASSQLLETQYF.

The rearrangement joins TRBV6-5 to TRBJ1-2; tentative D call: TRBD1 (6 bases). The CDR3 runs 13 residues. CDR1 and CDR2 from the germline V gene are MNHEY and SVGAGI. Trimming removed 4 bases from V and 7 bases from J, with 13 bases in between. The CDR3 sequence is CASSLKDSSGYTF. CDR3 nucleotides: TGTGCCAGCAGTTTGAAGGACAGCTCTGGCTACACCTTC.

The chain recombines TRBV7-9 with TRBJ2-7; the match to TRBD1 covers 8 bases. The V segment lost 5 bases and the J segment 3 bases; nucleotides outside the gene matches: 9. CDR3 length equals 15 residues. Germline V CDR1 and CDR2: SEHNR, FQNEAQ (reference sequence). CDR3 sequence: CASSTTGGNDYEQYF. The CDR3 region has the DNA TGTGCCAGCAGCACAACAGGGGGGAATGACTACGAGCAGTACTTC. Combining the CDR3 with reference TRBV7-9 and TRBJ2-7 gives the whole variable domain DTGVSQNPRHKITKRGQNVTFRCDPISEHNRLYWYRQTLGQGPEFLTYFQNEAQLEKSRLLSDRFSAERPKGSFSTLEIQRTEQGDSAMYLCASSTTGGNDYEQYFGPGTRLTVT.

This clone was detected a few times. The gene calls are TRBV6-4 and TRBJ2-1, with 9 positions matching TRBD1. CDR1 is MRHNA, CDR2 SNTAGT, per germline. V shed 2 bases, J shed 8 bases, and the junction held 25 bases outside the gene matches. This CDR3 has 21 residues. Here the CDR3 reads CASSDPPRDRVPLPWTHEQFF. CDR3 nucleotides: TGTGCCAGCAGTGACCCACCACGGGACAGGGTCCCTCTCCCATGGACCCATGAGCAGTTCTTC.

The V and J genes are TRBV5-8 and TRBJ1-6; D may be TRBD1 (6 bases). V shed 5 bases and J shed 6 bases, with 12 bases lying between them. The CDR3 length is 14 residues. From germline, CDR1 is SGHTS and CDR2 YDEGEE. CDR3 sequence reads: CASRITGRNSPLHF. For the CDR3, the DNA is TGTGCCAGCAGGATTACAGGGCGTAATTCACCCCTCCACTTT.

The chain's CDR3 is CASSLGQQNTEAFF. CDR3 sequence (DNA): TGTGCCAGCAGCTTGGGCCAGCAGAACACTGAAGCTTTCTTT. This sequence joins TRBV5-6 and TRBJ1-1, with D unresolved. Germline V gene data show CDR1 as SGHDT and CDR2 as YYEEEE. V shed 0 bases and J shed 1 base, with 7 bases lying between them. The CDR3 totals 14 residues.

The rearrangement links TRBV7-9 to TRBJ1-4; D is perhaps TRBD1 (6 bases). Trimming cost V 5 bases and J 7 bases, with 17 bases left between them. Looked up from germline, CDR1 is SEHNR and CDR2 is FQNEAQ (reference sequence). There are 15 residues in the CDR3. The CDR3 DNA reads TGTGCCAGCAGCCCCCTGGACAGCGTTCCTGAAAAACTGTTTTTT. Its translation is CASSPLDSVPEKLFF.

V usage is TRBV19 and J usage is TRBJ2-7; D not certain. CDR1 and CDR2 (germline): LNHDA, SQIVND (reference sequence). The CDR3 consists of 13 residues. Trimming removed 5 bases from V and 1 base from J, with 9 bases in between. CDR3 in DNA: TGTGCCAGTAGTGTGACTGATTCCTACGAGCAGTACTTC. Translating gives CASSVTDSYEQYF.

The chain links TRBV7-6 to TRBJ2-3; D is unclear. V lost 0 bases, J lost 0 bases, and 7 bases lay in between. The germline CDR1 and CDR2 sequences are SGHVS and FNYEAQ. The CDR3 is 15 amino acids. CDR3 in amino acids: CASSLAGFSTDTQYF. CDR3 coding DNA: TGTGCCAGCAGCTTAGCGGGGTTTAGCACAGATACGCAGTATTTT.

This clone occurred once. This chain joins TRBV9 and TRBJ1-1; TRBD1 is a possible D gene (5 bases). V was cut by 2 bases and J by 4 bases, with 18 bases left in between. Germline CDR1 SGDLS, CDR2 YYNGEE. The CDR3 spans 16 residues. The CDR3: CASSVGGSVGGTEAFF. CDR3 DNA sequence: TGTGCCAGCAGCGTGGGGGGGTCGGTTGGTGGCACTGAAGCTTTCTTT.

The V gene is TRBV4-1, the J gene TRBJ2-7; D possibly corresponds to TRBD1 (6 bases). The germline gives CDR1 MGHRA, CDR2 YSYEKL. The CDR3 loop spans 15 amino acids. Trimming pared 0 bases from V and 0 bases from J, leaving 9 bases between. Written as DNA, the CDR3 is TGCGCCAGCAGCCAAGATCCAGGGGACTCCTACGAGCAGTACTTC. Amino acids: CASSQDPGDSYEQYF.

The V gene is TRBV12-5, the J gene TRBJ1-1, with a weak D call TRBD1 (5 bases). CDR3 length: 14 residues. Trimming removed 6 bases from V and 0 bases from J, with 11 bases in between. The V gene's germline CDR1 is LGHNT and CDR2 FRNRAP. CDR3 bases: TGTGCTAGTGGGTGGGGCACAATGAACACTGAAGCTTTCTTT. It translates to CASGWGTMNTEAFF.

This chain links TRBV29-1 with TRBJ2-7, with 10 bases lining up with TRBD2. This CDR3 spans 15 amino acids. Trimming removed 0 bases from V and 3 bases from J; junction bases left unmatched: 5. The V gene's germline CDR1 is SQVTM and CDR2 ANQGSEA. As DNA, the CDR3 is TGCAGCGTTGAAGAACTAGCGGGGATAAACTACGAGCAGTACTTC. Translated: CSVEELAGINYEQYF.

This clone was seen more than once but under ten times. J is TRBJ2-1 and V is TRBV24-1; D gene uncertain. Trimming removed 3 bases from V and 1 base from J, with 9 bases in between. The CDR3 is made up of 15 amino acids. Per germline, CDR1 KGHDR and CDR2 SFDVKD. The CDR3 DNA reads TGTGCCACCAGTGATCAAGGGCGATCCTACAATGAGCAGTTCTTC. Translation: CATSDQGRSYNEQFF.

The chain has TRBV5-1 and TRBJ2-3; D call uncertain. The V gene lost 6 bases and the J gene lost 2 bases, with 13 bases spanning the gap. Germline CDR1 is SGHRS and CDR2 is YFSETQ. The CDR3 is 14 residues long. The CDR3 sequence is CASTPLETTDTQYF. The CDR3 nucleotides read TGCGCCAGCACGCCTCTAGAGACCACAGATACGCAGTATTTT. Drawing the rest from reference TRBV5-1 and TRBJ2-3, the complete variable domain is KAGVTQTPRYLIKTRGQQVTLSCSPISGHRSVSWYQQTPGQGLQFLFEYFSETQRNKGNFPGRFSGRQFSNSRSEMNVSTLELGDSALYLCASTPLETTDTQYFGPGTRLTVL.

This clone was detected once. The V and J genes are TRBV30 and TRBJ2-3; D unresolved. V was shortened by 2 bases and J by 1 base, with 13 bases between the two germline ends. Germline assignment: CDR1 GTSNPN and CDR2 SVGIG (reference sequence). The CDR3 covers 15 residues. DNA of the CDR3: TGTGCCTGGAGTATTCTAGGTAGGGGCACAGATACGCAGTATTTT. Residues: CAWSILGRGTDTQYF.

This clone was recorded only once. This chain joins TRBV30 and TRBJ2-1; 16 positions agree with TRBD2. The CDR3 totals 19 residues. Per the germline V gene, CDR1 is GTSNPN and CDR2 is SVGIG (reference sequence). The V and J ends lost 1 base and 3 bases, in that order; junction bases with no gene match: 9. The DNA for the CDR3 is TGTGCCTGGAGTGCCGGGACTAGCGGGAGGGGCCGGCACTACAATGAGCAGTTCTTC. It encodes CAWSAGTSGRGRHYNEQFF. The complete variable domain, with remaining parts taken from reference TRBV30 and TRBJ2-1, reads SQTIHQWPATLVQPVGSPLSLECTVEGTSNPNLYWYRQAAGRGLQLLFYSVGIGQISSEVPQNLSASRPQDRQFILSSKKLLLSDSGFYLCAWSAGTSGRGRHYNEQFFGPGTRLTVL.

This chain joins TRBV19 and TRBJ2-7; a possible D gene is TRBD1 (6 bases). Trimming took 5 bases from V and 7 from J, leaving 9 bases between them. This CDR3 is built from 11 residues. The germline V gene has CDR1 LNHDA and CDR2 SQIVND (reference sequence). The CDR3 reads CASSARGEQYF. CDR3 bases: TGTGCCAGTAGTGCGAGGGGGGAGCAGTACTTC.

The V gene is TRBV25-1, the J gene TRBJ2-2; the match to TRBD2 covers 10 bases. The germline V gene has CDR1 MGHDK and CDR2 SYGVNS. V lost 1 base to trimming and J lost 6 bases; unmatched junction nucleotides: 5. The CDR3 totals 16 residues. The CDR3 loop is CASSELSGRGAGELFF. CDR3 bases: TGTGCCAGCAGTGAATTAAGCGGGAGGGGCGCCGGGGAGCTGTTTTTT.

The rearrangement joins TRBV15 to TRBJ2-5; D is perhaps TRBD2 (5 bases). V was shortened by 5 bases and J by 0 bases, with 13 bases between the two germline ends. The CDR3 extends over 15 amino acids. In germline, CDR1 is LNHNV, CDR2 YYDKDF (reference sequence). The CDR3, as DNA: TGTGCCACCAGCGAGAGAGAGCGGTACCAAGAGACCCAGTACTTC. This gives the protein CATSERERYQETQYF.

This chain uses TRBV19 with TRBJ2-3, with TRBD1 as a possible D gene (5 bases). CDR1 is LNHDA and CDR2 is SQIVND in the germline V gene (reference sequence). The germline V and J ends were trimmed by 6 bases and 3 bases, with 10 bases remaining between them. The CDR3 contains 13 residues. The CDR3 DNA follows: TGTGCCAGTAGACAATCAGGGACAGATACGCAGTATTTT. This translates into CASRQSGTDTQYF.